A selection of T cell receptor beta chains follows, all from one sample in a study of blood T cell repertoires in COVID-19. Profiling relied on immunoSEQ multiplex PCR, and the TCRdb table lists in-frame clones only, not all of them. The sample records about 260,000 clones, around 90% being singletons. The specimen was peripheral blood. Receptors originate from a woman aged 50 to 60 who had recovered from COVID-19. Both conserved end residues are part of each CDR3. D genes are given only for firm matches. The size entry is marked missing in some rows and otherwise reads once, few, many or a size class.

.	.	TRBJ2-2	TRBV4-3	TGCGCCAGCAGCCAAGATGCGAGGGGGCGGGAAGTCGGGGAGCTGTTTTTT	CASSQDARGREVGELFF
.	.	TRBJ1-1	TRBV4-3	TGCGCCAGCAGCCAAAGAACCGGCGGCACTGAAGCTTTCTTT	CASSQRTGGTEAFF
.	.	TRBJ1-5	TRBV10-2	TGCGCCAGCAGTGATGTCCGTAGCAATCAGCCCCAGCATTTT	CASSDVRSNQPQHF
.	.	TRBJ1-2	TRBV6-2/TRBV6-3	TGTGCCAGCAGCTCCAGGGATAACTATGGCTACACCTTC	CASSSRDNYGYTF
TRBD2	.	TRBJ2-1	TRBV7-3	TGTGCCAGCAGCCCCCCGGGGGGAGCGGGAGAGACTGAGCAGTTCTTC	CASSPPGGAGETEQFF
.	.	TRBJ2-5	TRBV25-1	TGTGCCAGCAGTGAACCGCAGGGACTCCAAGAGACCCAGTACTTC	CASSEPQGLQETQYF
.	.	TRBJ1-1	TRBV27	TGTGCCAGCACCCGGGGGGCCGAAGCTTTCTTT	CASTRGAEAFF
TRBD2	.	TRBJ2-3	TRBV10-3	TGTGCCATCAGTGGGGGGTCTAGCGGGAGAAGGGCAGATACGCAGTATTTT	CAISGGSSGRRADTQYF
TRBD2	.	TRBJ2-5	TRBV5-5	TGTGCCAGCAGCCTCCGACTAGCGGGGGGCCAAGAGACCCAGTACTTC	CASSLRLAGGQETQYF
TRBD1	.	TRBJ2-2	TRBV10-3	TGTGCCATCAGTGAGGCAGGGGGCGCTCCCGGGGAGCTGTTTTTT	CAISEAGGAPGELFF
.	.	TRBJ1-6	TRBV5-1	TGCGCCAGCAGCTTGACAGAGAACCATTCACCCCTCCACTTT	CASSLTENHSPLHF
.	.	TRBJ2-3	TRBV7-9	TGTGCCAGCAGCTCGTGGGCGAACACAGATACGCAGTATTTT	CASSSWANTDTQYF
.	.	TRBJ2-3	TRBV5-5	TGTGCCGGGGAGACCGGTTTTGGTTCTCTCGAGTATTTT	CAGETGFGSLEYF
.	.	TRBJ1-1	TRBV11-2	TGTGCCAGCAGCTTAGAGAGCCGCGCTACTGAAGCTTTCTTT	CASSLESRATEAFF
.	.	TRBJ1-2	TRBV5-6	TGTGCCAGCAGCCCGCCGGTAAAGACTAAGGGCTACACCTTC	CASSPPVKTKGYTF
TRBD2	.	TRBJ2-2	TRBV5-1	TGCGCCAGCAGCGGACTAGCGGGGGTTCCGACCGGGGAGCTGTTTTTT	CASSGLAGVPTGELFF
.	.	TRBJ2-2	TRBV7-2	TGTGCCAGCAGCTTAGTAGCGCCGACGAACACCGGGGAGCTGTTTTTT	CASSLVAPTNTGELFF
TRBD2	once	TRBJ2-7	TRBV19	TGTGCCGTCGCTCAGCGGGGCTCCTACGAGCAGTACTTC	CAVAQRGSYEQYF